This T cell receptor beta chain was captured in a study of OX40 agonist ivuxolimab in advanced cancers. Blood got drawn at baseline, again on cycle 4 day 1, and then on cycle 7 day 1. Findings of the study overall: Some nonresponders also had low normalized T-cell clonal expansion. Among T cells, CD8+ cells averaged more expanded clones than CD4+ cells.

This clone appeared once. Its antigen is as yet unknown. This table comes from immunoSEQ multiplex PCR, and its TCRdb copy is limited to in-frame clones, with some not included. There are about 82,000 clones in the sample; less than 90% occur only once, and roughly 0.8% lies in the top ten. The CDR3 extends over 18 amino acids. Germline loops: CDR1 LGHNA, CDR2 YSLEER. V lost 4 bases to trimming and J lost 1 base, with 22 bases between them. The rearrangement joins TRBV4-3 to TRBJ1-2, with TRBD1 as a possible D gene (6 bases). This TCR was sampled from an adult with an advanced solid tumor such as melanoma, head and neck, liver or kidney cancer. The source material was CD4+ or CD8+ T cells sorted from blood, sampled in a trial of the OX40 agonist ivuxolimab. CDR3 sequence: CASSRLQLTSGDNYGYTF. CDR3 nucleotide sequence: TGCGCCAGCAGCCGCCTCCAGTTGACCTCAGGGGATAACTATGGCTACACCTTC.